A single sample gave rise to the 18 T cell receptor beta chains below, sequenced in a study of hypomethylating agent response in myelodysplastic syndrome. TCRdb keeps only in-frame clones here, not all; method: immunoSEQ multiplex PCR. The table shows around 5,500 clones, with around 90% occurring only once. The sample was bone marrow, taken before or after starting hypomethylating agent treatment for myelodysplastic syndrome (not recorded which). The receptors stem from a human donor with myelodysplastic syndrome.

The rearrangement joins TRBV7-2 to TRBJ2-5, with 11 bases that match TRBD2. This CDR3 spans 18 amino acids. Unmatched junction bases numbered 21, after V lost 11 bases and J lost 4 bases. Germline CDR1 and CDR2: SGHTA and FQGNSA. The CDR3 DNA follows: TGTGCCGAAAGGTATCAAGGAGATAGCGGGGGGGGGCGAGAGACCCAGTACTTC. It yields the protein CAERYQGDSGGGRETQYF.

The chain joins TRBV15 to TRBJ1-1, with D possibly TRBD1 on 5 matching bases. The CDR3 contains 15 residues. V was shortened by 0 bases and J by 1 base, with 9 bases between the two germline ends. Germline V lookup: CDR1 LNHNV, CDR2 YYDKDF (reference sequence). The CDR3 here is CATSREGDGNTEAFF. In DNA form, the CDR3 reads TGTGCCACCAGCAGAGAGGGGGATGGGAACACTGAAGCTTTCTTT.

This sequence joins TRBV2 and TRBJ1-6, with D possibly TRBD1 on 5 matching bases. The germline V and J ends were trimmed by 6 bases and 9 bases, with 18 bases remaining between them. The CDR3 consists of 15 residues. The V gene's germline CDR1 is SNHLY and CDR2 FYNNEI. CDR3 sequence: CASRGLAGGRSPLHF. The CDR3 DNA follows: TGTGCCAGCAGGGGGCTAGCGGGGGGTCGTTCACCCCTCCACTTT.

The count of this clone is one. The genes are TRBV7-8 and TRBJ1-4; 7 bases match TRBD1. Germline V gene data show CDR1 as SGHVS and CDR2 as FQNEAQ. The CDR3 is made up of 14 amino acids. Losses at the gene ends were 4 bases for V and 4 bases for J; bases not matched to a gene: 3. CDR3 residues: CASSWGQLNEKLFF. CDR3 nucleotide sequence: TGTGCCAGCAGCTGGGGACAGCTTAATGAAAAACTGTTTTTT.

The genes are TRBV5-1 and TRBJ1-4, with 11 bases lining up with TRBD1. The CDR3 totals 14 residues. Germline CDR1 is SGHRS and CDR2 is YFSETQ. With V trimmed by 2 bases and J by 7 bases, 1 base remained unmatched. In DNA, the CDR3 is TGCGCCAGCAGCTTAGGGACAGGGGGTGAAAAACTGTTTTTT. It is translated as CASSLGTGGEKLFF. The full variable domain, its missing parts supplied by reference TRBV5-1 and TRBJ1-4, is KAGVTQTPRYLIKTRGQQVTLSCSPISGHRSVSWYQQTPGQGLQFLFEYFSETQRNKGNFPGRFSGRQFSNSRSEMNVSTLELGDSALYLCASSLGTGGEKLFFGSGTQLSVL.

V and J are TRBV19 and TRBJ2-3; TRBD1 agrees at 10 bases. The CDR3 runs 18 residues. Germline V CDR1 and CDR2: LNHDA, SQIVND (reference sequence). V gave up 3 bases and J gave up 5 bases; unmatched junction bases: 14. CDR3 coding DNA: TGTGCCAGTAGTATCACTAGAGGAGGACAGGGGGTAGGAGATACGCAGTATTTT. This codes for CASSITRGGQGVGDTQYF. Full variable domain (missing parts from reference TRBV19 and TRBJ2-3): DGGITQSPKYLFRKEGQNVTLSCEQNLNHDAMYWYRQDPGQGLRLIYYSQIVNDFQKGDIAEGYSVSREKKESFPLTVTSAQKNPTAFYLCASSITRGGQGVGDTQYFGPGTRLTVL.

The CDR3 DNA follows: TGCGCCAGCAGCCCAGGCCGGGGAGGCCGGGACACTGAAGCTTTCTTT. This encodes CASSPGRGGRDTEAFF. The chain has TRBV5-1 and TRBJ1-1; D gene unclear. V gave up 4 bases and J gave up 3 bases, with 19 bases separating them. CDR1 is SGHRS, CDR2 YFSETQ, per germline. This CDR3 is 16 amino acids long.

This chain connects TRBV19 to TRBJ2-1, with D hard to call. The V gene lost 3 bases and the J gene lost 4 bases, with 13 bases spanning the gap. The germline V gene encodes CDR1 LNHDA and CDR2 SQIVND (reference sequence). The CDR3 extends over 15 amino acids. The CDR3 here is CASSIIGSKYNEQFF. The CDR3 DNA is TGTGCCAGTAGTATTATCGGTTCTAAGTACAATGAGCAGTTCTTC.

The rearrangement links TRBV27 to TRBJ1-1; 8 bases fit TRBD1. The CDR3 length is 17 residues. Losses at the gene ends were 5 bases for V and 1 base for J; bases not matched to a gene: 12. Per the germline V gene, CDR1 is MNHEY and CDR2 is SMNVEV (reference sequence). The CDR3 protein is CASSPRAGGGTNTEAFF. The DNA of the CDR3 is TGTGCCAGCAGTCCCCGGGCAGGGGGCGGAACGAACACTGAAGCTTTCTTT.

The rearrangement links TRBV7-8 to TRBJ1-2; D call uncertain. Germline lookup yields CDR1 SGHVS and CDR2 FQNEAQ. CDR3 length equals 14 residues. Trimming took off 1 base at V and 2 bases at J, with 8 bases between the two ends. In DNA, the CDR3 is TGTGCCAGCAGCTTAGACCCGCAGAACTATGGCTACACCTTC. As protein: CASSLDPQNYGYTF.

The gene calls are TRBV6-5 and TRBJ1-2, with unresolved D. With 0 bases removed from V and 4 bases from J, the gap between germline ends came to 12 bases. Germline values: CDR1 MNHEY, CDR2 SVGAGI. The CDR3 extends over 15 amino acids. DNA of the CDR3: TGTGCCAGCAGTTACTCGTCGGACGGGTCCTATGGCTACACCTTC. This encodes CASSYSSDGSYGYTF.

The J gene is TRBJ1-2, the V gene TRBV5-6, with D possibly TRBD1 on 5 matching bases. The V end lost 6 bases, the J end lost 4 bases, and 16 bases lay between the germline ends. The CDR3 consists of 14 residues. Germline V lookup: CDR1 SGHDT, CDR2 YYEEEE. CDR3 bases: TGTGCCAGCACTTCCGATAAGGGGCTCTATGGCTACACCTTC. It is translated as CASTSDKGLYGYTF.

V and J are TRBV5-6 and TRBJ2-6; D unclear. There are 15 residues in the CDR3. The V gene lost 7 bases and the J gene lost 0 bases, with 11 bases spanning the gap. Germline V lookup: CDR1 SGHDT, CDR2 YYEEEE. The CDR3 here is CASGERSSGANVLTF. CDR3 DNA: TGTGCCAGCGGCGAGAGGAGCTCTGGGGCCAACGTCCTGACTTTC.

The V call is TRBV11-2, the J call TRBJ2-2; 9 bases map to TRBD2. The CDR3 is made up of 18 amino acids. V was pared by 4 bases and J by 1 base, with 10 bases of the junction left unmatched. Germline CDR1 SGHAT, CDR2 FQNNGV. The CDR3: CASSSLGREGGNTGELFF. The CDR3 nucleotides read TGTGCCAGCAGCTCCCTCGGGCGGGAGGGGGGGAACACCGGGGAGCTGTTTTTT.

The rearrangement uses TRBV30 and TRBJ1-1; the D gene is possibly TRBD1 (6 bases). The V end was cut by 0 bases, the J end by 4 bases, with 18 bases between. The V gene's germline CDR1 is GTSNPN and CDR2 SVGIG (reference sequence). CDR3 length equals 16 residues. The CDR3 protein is CAWSVPPTGRATEAFF. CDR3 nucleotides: TGTGCCTGGAGTGTCCCCCCGACAGGTCGGGCCACTGAAGCTTTCTTT.

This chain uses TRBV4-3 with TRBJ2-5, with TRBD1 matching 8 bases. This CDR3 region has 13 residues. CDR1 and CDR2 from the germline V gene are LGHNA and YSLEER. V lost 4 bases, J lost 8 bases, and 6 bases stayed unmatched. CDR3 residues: CASSPQGGDTQYF. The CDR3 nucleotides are TGCGCCAGCAGCCCACAGGGGGGCGATACCCAGTACTTC.

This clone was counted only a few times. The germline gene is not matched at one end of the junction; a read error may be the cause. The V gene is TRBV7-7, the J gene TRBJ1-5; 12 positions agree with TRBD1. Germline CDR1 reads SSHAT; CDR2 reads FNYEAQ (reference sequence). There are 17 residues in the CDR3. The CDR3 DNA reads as TGTGCTAGCAGCTTGGGACAGGGGGCGAAAGGTAATCAGCCCCAGCATTTT. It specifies CASSLGQGAKGNQPQHF.

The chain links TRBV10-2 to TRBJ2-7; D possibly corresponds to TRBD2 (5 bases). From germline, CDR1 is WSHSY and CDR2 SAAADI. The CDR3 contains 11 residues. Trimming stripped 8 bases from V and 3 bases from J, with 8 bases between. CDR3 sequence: CASRAGYEQYF. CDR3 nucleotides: TGCGCCAGCCGCGCGGGCTACGAGCAGTACTTC.